Presented here are 7 T cell receptor beta chains from one specimen sequenced in a study of response to subunit inactivated influenza vaccine (dated by TCRdb to the late 2010s). Library preparation used RT-PCR. The run used an Illumina HiSeq 2500. TCRdb ran its own pipeline on the public reads, namely fastp trimming at Q25 and MiXCR clone calling, and kept in-frame beta chains. One record per CDR3 amino acid sequence lists the most common genes and DNA. In this sample the table shows hundreds of thousands of distinct CDR3 sequences, less than 20% of which occur a single time. The leading ten clones occupy roughly 10% of the sample. The source was PBMCs from blood, collected more than 4 days after vaccination. The receptors shown here come from a man between 45 and 60 years old who received an inactivated influenza vaccine. Donor details come from another sample of the same person, matched by shared clones.

This clonotype was seen a few times. The rearrangement links TRBV4-2 to TRBJ2-6; 10 nucleotides agree with TRBD1. The germline V gene encodes CDR1 LGHNA and CDR2 YNFKEQ. This CDR3 is 17 amino acids long. J lost 4 bases, V lost 3 bases, and 6 bases had no gene match. In DNA form, the CDR3 reads TGTGCCAGCAGCCACTTCGGGACAGGGGTCGGGGCCAACGTCCTGACTTTC. Its protein is CASSHFGTGVGANVLTF.

The table lists this clonotype with many counts. This chain uses TRBV12-3 or TRBV12-4 with TRBJ2-1; 11 bases line up with TRBD2. The J segment lost 4 bases and the V segment lost 6 bases, leaving 5 bases of the junction unmatched. The CDR3 extends over 15 amino acids. In nucleotides, the CDR3 is TGTGCCAGCAGCCCCCGACTAGCGGGGTACAATGAGCAGTTCTTC. Amino acids: CASSPRLAGYNEQFF.

The V and J genes are TRBV9 and TRBJ2-1; D is possibly TRBD2 (5 bases). The germline V gene has CDR1 SGDLS and CDR2 YYNGEE. V was shortened by 3 bases and J by 5 bases, with 18 bases between the two germline ends. This CDR3 is built from 16 residues. CDR3 in DNA: TGTGCCAGCAGCGCTGTCCTGGGGAGCCACCACAATGAGCAGTTCTTC. Protein sequence: CASSAVLGSHHNEQFF.

The CDR3 nucleotides read TGTGCCAGCAGACCTCAAGGTAGAGGGGAGACCCAGTACTTC. Its translation is CASRPQGRGETQYF. The chain recombines TRBV6-2 or TRBV6-3 with TRBJ2-5; D is possibly TRBD2 (5 bases). Germline assignment: CDR1 MNHEY and CDR2 SVGEGT. V lost 6 bases and J lost 5, with 16 bases in between. The CDR3 is 14 amino acids.

V usage is TRBV6-2 or TRBV6-3 and J usage is TRBJ1-5; a weak D match, TRBD1 (5 bases). Germline lookup yields CDR1 MNHEY and CDR2 SVGEGT. The CDR3 is made up of 14 amino acids. Trimming took 4 bases from V and 3 from J, leaving 10 bases between them. The CDR3 coding sequence is TGTGCCAGCAGTTGGGACTACTTCAATCAGCCCCAGCATTTT. It translates to CASSWDYFNQPQHF.

Details on this clonotype: One end of the junction does not line up with germline, which may come from a read error. The rearrangement uses TRBV5-6 and TRBJ2-7, with 7 positions matching TRBD1. The CDR3 has 13 amino acids. In germline, CDR1 is SGHDT, CDR2 YYEEEE. The CDR3 DNA is TGTGCCAGCAGCCCCGACAGGGCCTACGAGCTGTACTTC. Protein sequence: CASSPDRAYELYF.

This clonotype has at least ten counts. The chain couples TRBV28 to TRBJ2-5, with 8 bases lining up with TRBD1. This CDR3 region has 14 residues. Germline V gene data show CDR1 as MDHEN and CDR2 as SYDVKM. V lost 8 bases and J lost 3; bases outside the gene matches: 8. For the CDR3, the DNA is TGTGCCAGCTTGTCCGGGACAGGTGAAGAGACCCAGTACTTC. Its translation: CASLSGTGEETQYF.